This T cell receptor beta chain was identified in a study of blood T cell repertoires in COVID-19. The overall study: Sites across the United States, Italy and Spain contributed samples from acute and convalescent COVID-19. In each case, the material was cDNA or gDNA derived from T cells, B-cell-depleted T cells, or PBMCs.

The CDR3 is 15 amino acids. The ends were cut back, 2 bases at V and 1 base at J, with 9 bases in the middle. Germline CDR1 is SGHAT and CDR2 is FQNNGV. Original handling: Amplification of reference gene primers was used by the study to estimate nucleated cell counts. Libraries were prepared by immunoSEQ multiplex PCR; TCRdb keeps only in-frame clonotypes and omits some of them. That table gives V, J and clone size, and the DNA gave D and trimming. The sample carries under 300,000 clones, about 83% recorded once. The source of this sequence is a woman aged 40 to 49 who had recovered from COVID-19. The sequencing sample was made of peripheral blood. The chain recombines TRBV11-2 with TRBJ1-5; D is possibly TRBD1 (6 bases). CDR3 in DNA: TGTGCCAGCAGCTTAAAGGGGACAAGCAATCAGCCCCAGCATTTT. This sequence encodes CASSLKGTSNQPQHF.